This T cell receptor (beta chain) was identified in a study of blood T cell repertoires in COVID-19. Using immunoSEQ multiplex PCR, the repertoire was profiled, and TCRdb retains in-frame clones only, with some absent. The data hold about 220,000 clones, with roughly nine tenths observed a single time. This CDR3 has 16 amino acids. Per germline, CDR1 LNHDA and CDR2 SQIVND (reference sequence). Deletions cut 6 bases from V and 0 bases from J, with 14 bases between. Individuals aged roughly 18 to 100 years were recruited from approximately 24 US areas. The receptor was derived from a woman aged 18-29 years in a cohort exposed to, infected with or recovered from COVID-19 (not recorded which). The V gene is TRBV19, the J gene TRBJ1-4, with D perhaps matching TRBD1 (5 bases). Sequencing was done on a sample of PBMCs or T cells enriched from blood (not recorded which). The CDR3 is CASRWGDGATNEKLFF. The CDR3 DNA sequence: TGTGCCAGTAGATGGGGGGACGGGGCAACTAATGAAAAACTGTTTTTT.